A single sample is the source of the 27 T cell receptor beta chains below, sequenced in a study of control samples from healthy donors and cancer patients. This table comes from immunoSEQ multiplex PCR, and its TCRdb copy is limited to in-frame clones, with some not included. The data hold 120,000 to 150,000 clones, with 90% to 95% observed a single time. The sample consisted of blood. These receptors were collected from a man between 40 and 49 years old in good health.

The chain combines TRBV2 with TRBJ1-3; no definite D call. The germline V gene encodes CDR1 SNHLY and CDR2 FYNNEI. Trimming took off 6 bases at V and 6 bases at J, with 9 bases between the two ends. This CDR3 has 12 residues. The CDR3 region is CASSYVTNTIYF. The CDR3 region has the DNA TGTGCCAGCAGCTACGTTACAAACACCATATATTTT.

V gene TRBV6-6 combines with J gene TRBJ1-1; no firm D call. Per germline, CDR1 MNHNY and CDR2 SVGAGI (reference sequence). The CDR3 runs 11 residues. The V and J ends lost 5 bases and 7 bases respectively, with 8 bases between them. This CDR3 is CASSLTNEAFF. The CDR3 nucleotides are TGTGCCAGCAGTCTAACTAATGAAGCTTTCTTT.

The V call is TRBV30, the J call TRBJ1-1; 7 bases align to TRBD1. J was trimmed by 4 bases and V by 0 bases; bases with no gene match: 11. There are 16 residues in the CDR3. Germline CDR1 and CDR2: GTSNPN and SVGIG (reference sequence). The CDR3 DNA reads as TGTGCCTGGAGTGTAGAAGAGGGGGCGGGGAGCACTGAAGCTTTCTTT. This encodes CAWSVEEGAGSTEAFF. The variable domain in full, completed from reference TRBV30 and TRBJ1-1, reads SQTIHQWPATLVQPVGSPLSLECTVEGTSNPNLYWYRQAAGRGLQLLFYSVGIGQISSEVPQNLSASRPQDRQFILSSKKLLLSDSGFYLCAWSVEEGAGSTEAFFGQGTRLTVV.

V usage is TRBV7-2 and J usage is TRBJ1-5, with no clear D. The CDR3 consists of 12 residues. Germline values: CDR1 SGHTA, CDR2 FQGNSA. V shed 5 bases and J shed 1 base, with 3 bases lying between them. CDR3 in DNA: TGTGCCAGCAGCCCCAGCAATCAGCCCCAGCATTTT. Its protein is CASSPSNQPQHF.

The table lists this clone with a count of one. The V call is TRBV27, the J call TRBJ2-7; possibly TRBD2 for D (5 bases). Trimming removed 1 base at V and 2 bases at J, with 9 bases between. The CDR3 loop spans 14 amino acids. Looked up from germline, CDR1 is MNHEY and CDR2 is SMNVEV (reference sequence). The CDR3 sequence: CASSLYRETYEQYF. In DNA form, the CDR3 reads TGTGCCAGCAGTTTATACCGGGAAACCTACGAGCAGTACTTC.

CDR3 DNA sequence: TGTGCCACGCAATACGGGGGACTCAATGAGCAGTTCTTC. Protein product: CATQYGGLNEQFF. V is TRBV12-3 or TRBV12-4 and J is TRBJ2-1; possibly TRBD2 for D (6 bases). V lost 10 bases and J 6 bases, leaving 16 bases between the germline ends. The CDR3 is made up of 13 amino acids.

The chain links TRBV28 to TRBJ2-7; 8 bases match TRBD2. This CDR3 has 15 residues. J was trimmed by 6 bases and V by 6 bases; bases with no gene match: 13. Germline V gives CDR1 MDHEN, CDR2 SYDVKM. This CDR3 is CASSPGGGRGSEQYF. In DNA form, the CDR3 reads TGTGCCAGCAGCCCCGGGGGGGGGCGAGGAAGCGAGCAGTACTTC. Complete variable domain (other parts from reference TRBV28 and TRBJ2-7): DVKVTQSSRYLVKRTGEKVFLECVQDMDHENMFWYRQDPGLGLRLIYFSYDVKMKEKGDIPEGYSVSREKKERFSLILESASTNQTSMYLCASSPGGGRGSEQYFGPGTRLTVT.

The chain carries TRBV5-8 and TRBJ1-2, with a possible D match to TRBD1 (6 bases). The germline V gene has CDR1 SGHTS and CDR2 YDEGEE. CDR3 length: 14 residues. Trimming took 2 bases from V and 2 from J, leaving 10 bases between them. DNA of the CDR3: TGTGCCAGCAGCTTAGGGCAGGGGAACTATGGCTACACCTTC. Translating gives CASSLGQGNYGYTF.

The genes are TRBV6-2 or TRBV6-3 and TRBJ2-1, with 8 nucleotides matching TRBD2. This CDR3 comprises 15 residues. The junction had 8 bases not matched to a gene; V was cut back by 2 bases and J by 8 bases. Germline CDR1 and CDR2: MNHEY and SVGEGT. The CDR3 sequence: CASSYEGLVFYEQFF. The CDR3 DNA follows: TGTGCCAGCAGTTACGAGGGACTAGTTTTCTATGAGCAGTTCTTC.

V and J are TRBV24-1 and TRBJ2-2; D is perhaps TRBD2 (6 bases). CDR1 is KGHDR and CDR2 is SFDVKD in the germline V gene. CDR3 length: 15 residues. V was cut by 3 bases and J by 7 bases, with 14 bases left in between. The CDR3 coding sequence is TGTGCCACCAGTGATACCCTAGCGAATGTCGGGGAGCTGTTTTTT. It is translated as CATSDTLANVGELFF.

The V gene is TRBV7-3, the J gene TRBJ2-5; D possibly matches TRBD1 or TRBD2 (7 bases each). Germline CDR1 SGHTA, CDR2 FQGTGA. The CDR3 length is 13 residues. With 3 bases removed from V and 4 bases from J, the gap between germline ends came to 9 bases. The CDR3 loop reads CASSFRGGETQYF. The DNA of the CDR3 is TGTGCCAGCAGCTTCAGGGGGGGAGAGACCCAGTACTTC.

This chain joins TRBV2 and TRBJ1-2; 7 bases fit TRBD1. The V gene's germline CDR1 is SNHLY and CDR2 FYNNEI. The CDR3 is made up of 13 amino acids. The V gene end was trimmed by 6 bases and the J gene end by 7 bases; junction bases not matched to a gene: 8. In DNA form, the CDR3 reads TGTGCCAGCAGCTACAGGGGATCGACTGGCTACACCTTC. Its translation is CASSYRGSTGYTF.

The V gene is TRBV6-5, the J gene TRBJ1-2, with D maybe TRBD1 (5 bases). The CDR3 contains 14 residues. CDR1 MNHEY and CDR2 SVGAGI come from the germline V gene. The germline V and J ends were trimmed by 2 bases and 0 bases, with 7 bases remaining between them. The CDR3 here is CASSYRTSNYGYTF. As DNA, the CDR3 is TGTGCCAGCAGTTACAGGACATCTAACTATGGCTACACCTTC.

This chain joins TRBV27 and TRBJ1-6; a weak D match, TRBD1 (5 bases). Germline CDR1 is MNHEY and CDR2 is SMNVEV (reference sequence). The CDR3 consists of 15 residues. The V gene lost 5 bases and the J gene lost 5 bases, with 13 bases spanning the gap. CDR3 residues: CASSPRQGDNSPLHF. The CDR3 nucleotides read TGTGCCAGCAGTCCTAGGCAGGGTGATAATTCACCCCTCCACTTT.

The chain joins TRBV4-3 to TRBJ1-2; D unclear. CDR1 and CDR2 from the germline V gene are LGHNA and YSLEER. V was shortened by 3 bases and J by 2 bases, with 16 bases between the two germline ends. CDR3 length: 16 amino acids. CDR3 sequence reads: CASSQDPRTPNYGYTF. The CDR3 DNA reads as TGCGCCAGCAGCCAGGACCCGCGGACCCCCAACTATGGCTACACCTTC.

The gene calls are TRBV5-1 and TRBJ2-1; 11 positions agree with TRBD1. V trimming: 4 bases; J trimming: 3 bases; junction bases outside the gene matches: 12. The CDR3 runs to 18 residues. Germline V gene lookup returns CDR1 SGHRS and CDR2 YFSETQ. In DNA, the CDR3 is TGCGCCAGCAGCCAATCCTCCGGGACAGGGGGAGGCTACAATGAGCAGTTCTTC. It yields the protein CASSQSSGTGGGYNEQFF.

The rearrangement links TRBV6-5 to TRBJ1-2, with a possible D match to TRBD1 (5 bases). The germline CDR1 and CDR2 sequences are MNHEY and SVGAGI. There are 15 residues in the CDR3. V was cut by 7 bases and J by 0 bases, with 15 bases left in between. CDR3 coding DNA: TGTGCCAGCACGGTTGACAGTACTCCTAACTATGGCTACACCTTC. It translates to CASTVDSTPNYGYTF.

The chain couples TRBV4-2 to TRBJ2-5; TRBD2 is a possible D gene (6 bases). V was trimmed by 6 bases and J by 4 bases, leaving 15 bases between them. The CDR3 contains 14 residues. Germline CDR1 reads LGHNA; CDR2 reads YNFKEQ. The CDR3 nucleotides read TGTGCCAGCAGTCCTCCGGGAGCTGGAGAGACCCAGTACTTC. Protein sequence: CASSPPGAGETQYF.

The chain joins TRBV28 to TRBJ1-4; D unclear. CDR1 and CDR2 (germline): MDHEN, SYDVKM. V was trimmed by 8 bases and J by 8 bases, leaving 15 bases between them. This CDR3 is 13 amino acids long. CDR3 in DNA: TGTGCCAGCCAAAAGGAATTAGTCGAAAAACTGTTTTTT. Translation gives CASQKELVEKLFF.

V and J are TRBV7-2 and TRBJ1-1, with 7 bases aligning to TRBD1. V lost 3 bases, J lost 1 base, and 2 bases stayed unmatched. Germline V CDR1 and CDR2: SGHTA, FQGNSA. The CDR3 runs 14 residues. The CDR3: CASSFAGGNTEAFF. The DNA for the CDR3 is TGTGCCAGCAGCTTCGCAGGGGGGAACACTGAAGCTTTCTTT.

V is TRBV2 and J is TRBJ2-5; D perhaps matches TRBD1 (6 bases). The length of the CDR3 is 16 residues. V was pared by 3 bases and J by 2 bases, with 16 bases between. Looked up from germline, CDR1 is SNHLY and CDR2 is FYNNEI. The CDR3 spells CASSEPRQAYQETQYF. CDR3 DNA: TGTGCCAGCAGTGAGCCTAGACAGGCCTATCAAGAGACCCAGTACTTC.

This sequence joins TRBV28 and TRBJ2-2, with D perhaps TRBD1 or TRBD2 (7 bases each). Trimming pared 6 bases from V and 1 base from J, leaving 21 bases between. The length of the CDR3 is 18 residues. Germline assignment: CDR1 MDHEN and CDR2 SYDVKM. The CDR3 DNA is TGTGCCAGCAGCTGGGAGGGCTACAGGGGCCGGAACACCGGGGAGCTGTTTTTT. Translation gives CASSWEGYRGRNTGELFF.

The chain couples TRBV2 to TRBJ1-2, with D unresolved. With 5 bases removed from V and 8 bases from J, the gap between germline ends came to 21 bases. The CDR3 is 15 amino acids. Per the germline V gene, CDR1 is SNHLY and CDR2 is FYNNEI. This CDR3 reads CASSPESLTLGGYTF. In DNA form, the CDR3 reads TGTGCCAGCAGTCCCGAATCACTCACTCTCGGCGGCTACACCTTC. Variable domain in full (rest from reference TRBV2 and TRBJ1-2): EPEVTQTPSHQVTQMGQEVILRCVPISNHLYFYWYRQILGQKVEFLVSFYNNEISEKSEIFDDQFSVERPDGSNFTLKIRSTKLEDSAMYFCASSPESLTLGGYTFGSGTRLTVV.

The chain carries TRBV4-1 and TRBJ2-7; D ambiguous. Germline V lookup: CDR1 MGHRA, CDR2 YSYEKL. Between the trimmed V and J ends, which lost 2 bases and 7 bases, there was a span of 9 bases. The CDR3 has 12 amino acids. CDR3 sequence: CASSQFGVEQYF. For the CDR3, the DNA is TGCGCCAGCAGCCAATTTGGGGTAGAGCAGTACTTC.

The V and J genes are TRBV5-6 and TRBJ2-3; D gene unclear. Trimming removed 0 bases at V and 4 bases at J, with 9 bases between. The CDR3 totals 14 residues. Per germline, CDR1 SGHDT and CDR2 YYEEEE. DNA for the CDR3: TGTGCCAGCAGCTTGGTCCAGGCCCCAGATACGCAGTATTTT. Its protein is CASSLVQAPDTQYF. Looking up the rest from reference TRBV5-6 and TRBJ2-3 gives the full variable domain: DAGVTQSPTHLIKTRGQQVTLRCSPKSGHDTVSWYQQALGQGPQFIFQYYEEEERQRGNFPDRFSGHQFPNYSSELNVNALLLGDSALYLCASSLVQAPDTQYFGPGTRLTVL.

This chain joins TRBV24-1 and TRBJ1-3; D is unclear. V was shortened by 3 bases and J by 6 bases, with 5 bases between the two germline ends. From germline, CDR1 is KGHDR and CDR2 SFDVKD. The CDR3 contains 12 residues. The CDR3 is CATSDPLNTIYF. The CDR3, as DNA: TGTGCCACCAGTGATCCGTTAAACACCATATATTTT.

This chain uses TRBV12-3 or TRBV12-4 with TRBJ2-7, with D possibly matching TRBD1 (5 bases). CDR3 length: 13 amino acids. The ends were cut back, 2 bases at V and 2 bases at J, with 7 bases in the middle. The CDR3: CASSLSRAYEQYF. The CDR3 region has the DNA TGTGCCAGCAGTTTATCCAGGGCCTACGAGCAGTACTTC.